This entry describes one TCR beta chain. A junction end diverges from the germline sequence, so it may reflect a read error. The entry originates in a study of blood T cell repertoires in COVID-19. Study-level background: Italy, Spain and the United States were the sources of the convalescent and acute COVID-19 samples.

CDR3 length equals 10 residues. Germline CDR1 and CDR2: SGHKS and YYEKEE (reference sequence). Measured with immunoSEQ multiplex PCR; TCRdb has only the in-frame clones, and not every one. The sample includes around 30,000 clones, around 91% seen only once; the top ten take 1.5% to 1.9%. Sequencing was carried out using peripheral blood. The receptor was derived from a man aged 55 to 70 with active COVID-19. The chain uses TRBV5-5 and TRBJ1-2; possibly TRBD1 for D (6 bases). The CDR3: CALPTQGPPF. The CDR3 nucleotides read TGTGCCCTACCGACGCAGGGGCCCCCCTTC.